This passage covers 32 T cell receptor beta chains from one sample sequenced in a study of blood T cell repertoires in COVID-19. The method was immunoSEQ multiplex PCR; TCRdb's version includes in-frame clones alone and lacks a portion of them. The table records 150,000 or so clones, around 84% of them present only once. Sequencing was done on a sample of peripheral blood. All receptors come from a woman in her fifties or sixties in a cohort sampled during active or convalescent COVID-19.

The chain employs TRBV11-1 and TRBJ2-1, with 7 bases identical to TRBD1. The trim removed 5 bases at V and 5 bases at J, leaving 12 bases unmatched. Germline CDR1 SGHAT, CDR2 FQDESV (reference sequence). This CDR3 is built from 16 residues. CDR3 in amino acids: CASSPRTGEPHNEQFF. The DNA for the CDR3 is TGTGCCAGCAGCCCGCGGACAGGAGAGCCACACAATGAGCAGTTCTTC.

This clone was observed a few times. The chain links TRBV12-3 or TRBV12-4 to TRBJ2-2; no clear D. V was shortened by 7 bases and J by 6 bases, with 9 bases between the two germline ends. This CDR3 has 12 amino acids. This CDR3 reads CASTRVPGELFF. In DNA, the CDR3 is TGTGCCAGCACCCGGGTGCCCGGGGAGCTGTTTTTT.

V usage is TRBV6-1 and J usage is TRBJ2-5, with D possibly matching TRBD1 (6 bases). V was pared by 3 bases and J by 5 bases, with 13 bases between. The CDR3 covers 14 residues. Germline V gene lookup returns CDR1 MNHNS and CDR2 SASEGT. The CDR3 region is CASSDIRGSETQYF. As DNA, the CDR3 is TGTGCCAGCAGTGACATAAGGGGGTCGGAGACCCAGTACTTC.

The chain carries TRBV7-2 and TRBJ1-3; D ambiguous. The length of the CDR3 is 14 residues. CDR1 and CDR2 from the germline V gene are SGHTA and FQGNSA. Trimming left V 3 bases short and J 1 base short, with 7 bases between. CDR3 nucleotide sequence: TGTGCCAGCAGCTTGCGGGAATCTGGAAACACCATATATTTT. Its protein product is CASSLRESGNTIYF.

CDR3 loop: CASSYQGKSDTQYF. Here the CDR3 DNA reads TGTGCCAGCAGTTATCAGGGGAAATCAGATACGCAGTATTTT. The chain recombines TRBV6-5 with TRBJ2-3; TRBD1 might be the D (6 bases). The CDR3 is 14 amino acids. The ends were cut back, 3 bases at V and 4 bases at J, with 11 bases in the middle. Germline V gives CDR1 MNHEY, CDR2 SVGAGI.

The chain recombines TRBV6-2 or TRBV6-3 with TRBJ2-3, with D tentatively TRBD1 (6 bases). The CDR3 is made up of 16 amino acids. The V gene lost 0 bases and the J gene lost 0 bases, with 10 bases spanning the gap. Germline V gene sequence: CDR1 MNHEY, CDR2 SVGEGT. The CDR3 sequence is CASSYSPQGSTDTQYF. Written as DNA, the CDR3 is TGTGCCAGCAGTTACTCGCCGCAGGGGAGCACAGATACGCAGTATTTT.

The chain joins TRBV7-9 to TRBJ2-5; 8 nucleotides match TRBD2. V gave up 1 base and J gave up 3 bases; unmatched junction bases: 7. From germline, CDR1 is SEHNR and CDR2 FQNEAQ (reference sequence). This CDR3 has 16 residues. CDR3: CASSLGRGGPEETQYF. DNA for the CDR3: TGTGCCAGCAGCTTAGGCCGGGGGGGTCCCGAAGAGACCCAGTACTTC.

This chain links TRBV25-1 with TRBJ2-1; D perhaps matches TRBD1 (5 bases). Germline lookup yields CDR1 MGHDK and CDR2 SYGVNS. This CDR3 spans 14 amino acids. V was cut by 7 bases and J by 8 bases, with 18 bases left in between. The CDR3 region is CASTGHSTTYEQFF. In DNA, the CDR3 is TGTGCCAGCACCGGACACTCGACCACCTATGAGCAGTTCTTC.

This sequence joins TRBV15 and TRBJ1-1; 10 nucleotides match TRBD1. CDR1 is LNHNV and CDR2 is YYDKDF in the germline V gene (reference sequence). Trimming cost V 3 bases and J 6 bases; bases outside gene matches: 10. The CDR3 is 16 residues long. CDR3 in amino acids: CATSRKSPGQGSEAFF. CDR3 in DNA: TGTGCCACCAGCAGGAAGTCGCCGGGACAGGGGTCTGAAGCTTTCTTT.

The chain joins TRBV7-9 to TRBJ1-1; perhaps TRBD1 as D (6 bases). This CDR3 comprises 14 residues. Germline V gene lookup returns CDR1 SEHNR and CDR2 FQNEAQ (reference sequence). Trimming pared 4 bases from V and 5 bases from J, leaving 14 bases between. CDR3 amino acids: CASSWAGGRTEAFF. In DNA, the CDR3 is TGTGCCAGCAGCTGGGCGGGGGGCAGGACTGAAGCTTTCTTT.

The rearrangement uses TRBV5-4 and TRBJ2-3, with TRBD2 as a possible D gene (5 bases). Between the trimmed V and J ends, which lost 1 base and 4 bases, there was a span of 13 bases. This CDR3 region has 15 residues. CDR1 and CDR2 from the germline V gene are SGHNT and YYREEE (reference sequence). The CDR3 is CASSLSRVNADTQYF. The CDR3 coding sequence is TGTGCCAGCAGCTTGTCGCGGGTAAACGCAGATACGCAGTATTTT.

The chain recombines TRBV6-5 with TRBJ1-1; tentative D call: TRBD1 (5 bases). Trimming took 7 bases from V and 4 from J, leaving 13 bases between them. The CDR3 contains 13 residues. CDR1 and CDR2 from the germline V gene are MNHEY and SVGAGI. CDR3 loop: CASTQTGGTEAFF. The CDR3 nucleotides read TGTGCCAGCACCCAAACGGGGGGCACTGAAGCTTTCTTT.

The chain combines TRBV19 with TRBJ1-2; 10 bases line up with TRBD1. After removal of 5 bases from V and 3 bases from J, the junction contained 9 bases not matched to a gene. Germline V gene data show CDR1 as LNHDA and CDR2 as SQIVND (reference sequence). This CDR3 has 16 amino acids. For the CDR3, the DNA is TGTGCCAGTAGTCGTGGACAGGGGGAAATACACTATGGCTACACCTTC. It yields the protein CASSRGQGEIHYGYTF.

CDR3 amino acids: CASSPTSGGETQYF. The CDR3 region has the DNA TGTGCCAGCAGCCCCACTAGCGGGGGAGAGACCCAGTACTTC. This rearrangement joins TRBV6-4 to TRBJ2-5; 11 positions match TRBD2. Germline trimming cut 6 bases from V and 4 bases from J; bases unmatched to any gene: 4. The CDR3 extends over 14 amino acids. Germline lookup yields CDR1 MRHNA and CDR2 SNTAGT.

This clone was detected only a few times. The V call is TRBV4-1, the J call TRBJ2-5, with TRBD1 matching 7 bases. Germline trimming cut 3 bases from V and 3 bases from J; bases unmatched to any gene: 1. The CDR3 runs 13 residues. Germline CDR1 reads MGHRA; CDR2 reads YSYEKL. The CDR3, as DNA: TGCGCCAGCAGCCATGGGACAGAAGAGACCCAGTACTTC. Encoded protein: CASSHGTEETQYF.

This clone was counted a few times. CDR3 sequence (DNA): TGCGCCAGCAGCCTAACGCAGGGGGCAGGGTATGGCTACACCTTC. This translates into CASSLTQGAGYGYTF. The chain employs TRBV4-1 and TRBJ1-2; 8 nucleotides agree with TRBD1. With 4 bases clipped from V and 5 bases from J, the junction kept 9 bases outside the gene matches. Germline CDR1 and CDR2: MGHRA and YSYEKL. The length of the CDR3 is 15 residues.

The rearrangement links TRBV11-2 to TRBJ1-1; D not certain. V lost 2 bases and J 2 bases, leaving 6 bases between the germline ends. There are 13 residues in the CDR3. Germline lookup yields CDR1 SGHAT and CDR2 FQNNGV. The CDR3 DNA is TGTGCCAGCAGCTTATATCTAAACACTGAAGCTTTCTTT. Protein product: CASSLYLNTEAFF.

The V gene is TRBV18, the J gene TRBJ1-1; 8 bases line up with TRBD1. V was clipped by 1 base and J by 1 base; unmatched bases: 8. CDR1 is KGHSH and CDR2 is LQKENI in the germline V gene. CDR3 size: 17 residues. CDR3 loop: CASSPLERTGQNTEAFF. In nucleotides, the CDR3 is TGTGCCAGCTCACCACTCGAACGGACAGGGCAGAACACTGAAGCTTTCTTT.

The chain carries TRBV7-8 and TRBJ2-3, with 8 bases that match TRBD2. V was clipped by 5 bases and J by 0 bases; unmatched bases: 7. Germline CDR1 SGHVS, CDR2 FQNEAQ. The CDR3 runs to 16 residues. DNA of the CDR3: TGTGCCAGCAGCCTCCAACTAGCGGCCAGCACAGATACGCAGTATTTT. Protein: CASSLQLAASTDTQYF. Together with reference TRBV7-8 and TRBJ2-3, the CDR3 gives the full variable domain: GAGVSQSPRYKVAKRGQDVALRCDPISGHVSLFWYQQALGQGPEFLTYFQNEAQLDKSGLPSDRFFAERPEGSVSTLKIQRTQQEDSAVYLCASSLQLAASTDTQYFGPGTRLTVL.

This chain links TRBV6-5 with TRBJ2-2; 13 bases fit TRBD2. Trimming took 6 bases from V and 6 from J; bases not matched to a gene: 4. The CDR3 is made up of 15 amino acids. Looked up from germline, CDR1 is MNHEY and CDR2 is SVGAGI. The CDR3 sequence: CASSRTSGGPGELFF. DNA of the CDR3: TGTGCCAGCAGCCGGACTAGCGGGGGCCCCGGGGAGCTGTTTTTT.

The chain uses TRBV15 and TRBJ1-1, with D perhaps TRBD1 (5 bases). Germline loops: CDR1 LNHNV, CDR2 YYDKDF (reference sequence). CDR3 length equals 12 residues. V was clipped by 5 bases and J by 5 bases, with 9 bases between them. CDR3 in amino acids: CATSSGDTEAFF. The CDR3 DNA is TGTGCCACCAGCTCGGGGGATACTGAAGCTTTCTTT.

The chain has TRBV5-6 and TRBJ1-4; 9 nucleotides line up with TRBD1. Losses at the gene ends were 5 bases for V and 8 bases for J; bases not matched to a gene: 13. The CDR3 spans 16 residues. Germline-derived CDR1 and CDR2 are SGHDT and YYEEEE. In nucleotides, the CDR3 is TGTGCCAGCAGTCGCTCGCACCGGGACAGGGACGAAAAACTGTTTTTT. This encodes CASSRSHRDRDEKLFF.

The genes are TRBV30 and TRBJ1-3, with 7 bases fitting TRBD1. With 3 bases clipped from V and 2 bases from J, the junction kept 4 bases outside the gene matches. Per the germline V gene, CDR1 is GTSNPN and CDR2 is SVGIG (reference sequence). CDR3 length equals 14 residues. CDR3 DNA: TGTGCCTGGAGGGGACAGACGGCTGGAAACACCATATATTTT. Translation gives CAWRGQTAGNTIYF.

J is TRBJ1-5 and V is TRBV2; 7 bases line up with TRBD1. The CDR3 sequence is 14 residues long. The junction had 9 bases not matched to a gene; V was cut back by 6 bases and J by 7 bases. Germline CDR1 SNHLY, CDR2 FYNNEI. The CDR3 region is CASSGDSSGQPQHF. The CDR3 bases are TGTGCCAGCAGCGGGGACAGTTCAGGGCAGCCCCAGCATTTT.

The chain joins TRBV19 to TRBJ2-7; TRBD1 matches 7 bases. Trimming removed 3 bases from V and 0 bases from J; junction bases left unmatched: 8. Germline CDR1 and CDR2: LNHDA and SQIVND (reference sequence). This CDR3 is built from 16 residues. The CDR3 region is CASSMYPGGNSYEQYF. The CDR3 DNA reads TGTGCCAGTAGTATGTATCCAGGGGGTAACTCCTACGAGCAGTACTTC.

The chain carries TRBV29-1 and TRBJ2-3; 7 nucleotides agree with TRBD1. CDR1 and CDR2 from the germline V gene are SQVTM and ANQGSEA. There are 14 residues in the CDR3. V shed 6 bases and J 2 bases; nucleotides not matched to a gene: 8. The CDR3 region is CSVGDRVITDTQYF. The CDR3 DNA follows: TGCAGCGTAGGTGACAGGGTGATCACAGATACGCAGTATTTT.

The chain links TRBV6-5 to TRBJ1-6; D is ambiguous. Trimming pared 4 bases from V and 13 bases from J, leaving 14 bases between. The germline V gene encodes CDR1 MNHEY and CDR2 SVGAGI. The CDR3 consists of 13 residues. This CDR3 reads CASSSPSGLPLHF. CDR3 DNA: TGTGCCAGCAGTTCTCCGAGCGGGCTTCCCCTCCACTTT.

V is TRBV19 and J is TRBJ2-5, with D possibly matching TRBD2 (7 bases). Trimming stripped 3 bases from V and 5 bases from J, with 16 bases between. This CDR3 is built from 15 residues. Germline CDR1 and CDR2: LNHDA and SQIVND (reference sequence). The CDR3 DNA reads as TGTGCCAGTAGTATCCGCGGCGGGGGCCGTGAGACCCAGTACTTC. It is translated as CASSIRGGGRETQYF.

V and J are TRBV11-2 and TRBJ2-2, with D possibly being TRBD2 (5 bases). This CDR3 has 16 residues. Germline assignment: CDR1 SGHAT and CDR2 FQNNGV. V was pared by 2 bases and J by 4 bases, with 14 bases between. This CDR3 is CASSLYSEMGTGELFF. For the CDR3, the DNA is TGTGCCAGCAGCTTATATAGCGAGATGGGCACCGGGGAGCTGTTTTTT.

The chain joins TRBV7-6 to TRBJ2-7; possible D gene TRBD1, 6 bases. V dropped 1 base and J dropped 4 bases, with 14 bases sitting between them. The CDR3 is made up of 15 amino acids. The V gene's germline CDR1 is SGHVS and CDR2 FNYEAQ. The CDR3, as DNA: TGTGCCAGCAGCTTAGGGGGTGGGGGCTGGTACGAGCAGTACTTC. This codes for CASSLGGGGWYEQYF.

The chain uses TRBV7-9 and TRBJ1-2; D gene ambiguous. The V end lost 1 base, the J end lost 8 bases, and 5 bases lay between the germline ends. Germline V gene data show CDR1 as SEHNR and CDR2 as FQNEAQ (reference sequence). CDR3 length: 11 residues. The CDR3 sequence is CASSLGRGYTF. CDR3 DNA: TGTGCCAGCAGCTTAGGTCGGGGCTACACCTTC.

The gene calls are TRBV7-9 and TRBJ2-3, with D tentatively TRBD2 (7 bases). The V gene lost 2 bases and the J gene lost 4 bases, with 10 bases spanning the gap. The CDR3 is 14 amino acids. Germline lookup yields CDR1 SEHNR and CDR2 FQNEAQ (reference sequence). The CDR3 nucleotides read TGTGCCAGCAGCTTACGCGGGGGCCCAGATACGCAGTATTTT. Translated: CASSLRGGPDTQYF.